These 26 T cell receptor beta chains originate from one sample sequenced in a study of cytomegalovirus exposure and HLA in healthy donors. With 60 Vbeta and 13 Jbeta primers, the PCR was carried out. Method: immunoSEQ multiplex PCR; TCRdb's copy keeps in-frame clones and lacks some. The data show roughly 240,000 clones, approximately 84% seen once. The sequencing sample was made of PBMCs. The receptors shown here come from a girl under 10 years old in good health and CMV-seronegative.

This clone has just one count. The chain employs TRBV30 and TRBJ1-4; 7 bases agree with TRBD1. V was clipped by 4 bases and J by 0 bases; unmatched bases: 5. CDR1 is GTSNPN and CDR2 is SVGIG in the germline V gene (reference sequence). The CDR3 runs to 15 residues. The DNA for the CDR3 is TGTGCCTGGAACCCCGGACAGGCAACTAATGAAAAACTGTTTTTT. Protein product: CAWNPGQATNEKLFF.

V and J are TRBV5-1 and TRBJ2-2; 9 nucleotides line up with TRBD1. Trimming at V came to 9 bases and at J to 4 bases, leaving 4 bases not matched to a gene. Per the germline V gene, CDR1 is SGHRS and CDR2 is YFSETQ. The CDR3 totals 13 residues. Written as DNA, the CDR3 is TGCGCCACTACGACAGGGGGCACCGGGGAGCTGTTTTTT. It codes for CATTTGGTGELFF.

The V call is TRBV5-6, the J call TRBJ1-2; 8 bases match TRBD1. Germline CDR1 reads SGHDT; CDR2 reads YYEEEE. V lost 3 bases, J lost 8 bases, and 6 bases stayed unmatched. This CDR3 contains 13 residues. CDR3 residues: CASSSRGRLGYTF. DNA of the CDR3: TGTGCCAGCAGCTCCAGGGGGCGCTTGGGCTACACCTTC. Drawing the rest from reference TRBV5-6 and TRBJ1-2, the complete variable domain is DAGVTQSPTHLIKTRGQQVTLRCSPKSGHDTVSWYQQALGQGPQFIFQYYEEEERQRGNFPDRFSGHQFPNYSSELNVNALLLGDSALYLCASSSRGRLGYTFGSGTRLTVV.

This clone showed up just once. This chain connects TRBV6-1 to TRBJ2-6; no clear D. The germline CDR1 and CDR2 sequences are MNHNS and SASEGT. This CDR3 comprises 13 residues. The ends were cut back, 8 bases at V and 1 base at J, with 6 bases in the middle. The CDR3 spells CASEASGANVLTF. CDR3 nucleotides: TGTGCCAGCGAGGCTTCTGGGGCCAACGTCCTGACTTTC.

The sample holds a few counts of this clone. The J gene is TRBJ1-1, the V gene TRBV6-5; D may be TRBD1 (5 bases). The CDR3 is 14 residues long. Trimming removed 7 bases from V and 5 bases from J, with 17 bases in between. CDR1 and CDR2 from the germline V gene are MNHEY and SVGAGI. The CDR3 coding sequence is TGTGCCAGCACCAAAGGGGCAGGTCGGACTGAAGCTTTCTTT. Amino acids: CASTKGAGRTEAFF.

The count of this clone is one. The genes are TRBV10-2 and TRBJ1-5; D unclear. This CDR3 is built from 13 residues. V was cut by 9 bases and J by 1 base, with 10 bases left in between. Germline assignment: CDR1 WSHSY and CDR2 SAAADI. As DNA, the CDR3 is TGCGCCAGTCGGCTAGGAAGCAATCAGCCCCAGCATTTT. Translated: CASRLGSNQPQHF.

The chain joins TRBV9 to TRBJ2-3; 14 bases align to TRBD2. V gave up 3 bases and J gave up 5 bases; unmatched junction bases: 5. Looked up from germline, CDR1 is SGDLS and CDR2 is YYNGEE. The CDR3 is made up of 16 amino acids. The CDR3 region is CASSGWTSGGQDTQYF. CDR3 in DNA: TGTGCCAGCAGCGGCTGGACTAGCGGGGGGCAAGATACGCAGTATTTT. Variable domain in full (rest from reference TRBV9 and TRBJ2-3): DSGVTQTPKHLITATGQRVTLRCSPRSGDLSVYWYQQSLDQGLQFLIQYYNGEERAKGNILERFSAQQFPDLHSELNLSSLELGDSALYFCASSGWTSGGQDTQYFGPGTRLTVL.

The chain couples TRBV28 to TRBJ2-7; tentatively, D is TRBD2 (6 bases). Trimming stripped 2 bases from V and 0 bases from J, with 11 bases between. The length of the CDR3 is 15 residues. Germline CDR1 and CDR2: MDHEN and SYDVKM. The CDR3 nucleotides read TGTGCCAGCAGTTTAACGGCGGGGAGCTCCTACGAGCAGTACTTC. It specifies CASSLTAGSSYEQYF.

The J gene is TRBJ2-5, the V gene TRBV5-6; 12 positions match TRBD2. Germline V gene data show CDR1 as SGHDT and CDR2 as YYEEEE. The CDR3 length is 17 residues. The junction had 8 bases not matched to a gene; V was cut back by 3 bases and J by 2 bases. This CDR3 is CASSSSGGAPEQETQYF. The CDR3, as DNA: TGTGCCAGCAGCTCTAGCGGGGGGGCCCCCGAACAAGAGACCCAGTACTTC.

The rearrangement links TRBV5-4 to TRBJ1-4; D remains ambiguous. V was pared by 0 bases and J by 2 bases, with 8 bases between. The germline gives CDR1 SGHNT, CDR2 YYREEE (reference sequence). This CDR3 has 15 amino acids. In DNA, the CDR3 is TGTGCCAGCAGCTTGGCCGAGGGTACTAATGAAAAACTGTTTTTT. Protein product: CASSLAEGTNEKLFF.

The CDR3 bases are TGTGCCAGCAGCTTTCTACAGGGTCGGGACACTGAAGCTTTCTTT. Amino acids: CASSFLQGRDTEAFF. The chain uses TRBV5-4 and TRBJ1-1; TRBD1 is a possible D gene (6 bases). From germline, CDR1 is SGHNT and CDR2 YYREEE (reference sequence). CDR3 length: 15 residues. Trimming took 2 bases from V and 3 from J, leaving 14 bases between them. The full variable domain, with the rest looked up from reference TRBV5-4 and TRBJ1-1, is ETGVTQSPTHLIKTRGQQVTLRCSSQSGHNTVSWYQQALGQGPQFIFQYYREEENGRGNFPPRFSGLQFPNYSSELNVNALELDDSALYLCASSFLQGRDTEAFFGQGTRLTVV.

The V gene is TRBV4-1, the J gene TRBJ2-7; D call uncertain. This CDR3 has 16 amino acids. The germline V and J ends were trimmed by 1 base and 5 bases, with 18 bases remaining between them. The germline gives CDR1 MGHRA, CDR2 YSYEKL. The DNA of the CDR3 is TGCGCCAGCAGCCAAGCGGTACCTAGTCTATCCAACGAGCAGTACTTC. This codes for CASSQAVPSLSNEQYF.

Here the CDR3 reads CASSLSGPDRGQHF. The DNA for the CDR3 is TGTGCCAGCAGTTTATCGGGTCCGGACAGGGGGCAGCATTTT. The chain has TRBV27 and TRBJ1-5; 10 bases are a match to TRBD1. V shed 0 bases and J 13 bases; nucleotides not matched to a gene: 6. Germline V gene sequence: CDR1 MNHEY, CDR2 SMNVEV (reference sequence). The CDR3 is 14 amino acids.

This chain connects TRBV10-3 to TRBJ1-1; 11 bases align to TRBD1. The ends lost 9 bases at V and 7 bases at J; junction bases unmatched: 7. The CDR3 is made up of 13 amino acids. The V gene's germline CDR1 is ENHRY and CDR2 SYGVKD. For the CDR3, the DNA is TGTGCCATTGCCGGACAGGGGGCTATTGAAGCTTTCTTT. Translation gives CAIAGQGAIEAFF.

The chain employs TRBV12-5 and TRBJ2-7; TRBD2 is a possible D gene (5 bases). The CDR3 covers 14 residues. The germline V gene encodes CDR1 LGHNT and CDR2 FRNRAP. V gave up 6 bases and J gave up 3 bases, with 15 bases separating them. The CDR3 region has the DNA TGTGCTAGTGGCCCTGACTACCCCGTCTACGAGCAGTACTTC. It specifies CASGPDYPVYEQYF.

The chain carries TRBV10-1 and TRBJ2-3; 10 bases agree with TRBD2. Germline lookup yields CDR1 WNHNN and CDR2 SYGVQD (reference sequence). This CDR3 contains 16 residues. The V and J ends lost 2 bases and 3 bases, in that order; junction bases with no gene match: 5. CDR3 loop: CASSEQAGGRTDTQYF. The CDR3 region has the DNA TGCGCCAGCAGTGAGCAAGCGGGAGGGCGGACAGATACGCAGTATTTT.

The genes are TRBV27 and TRBJ2-5; tentative D call: TRBD1 (6 bases). The end of the DNA is better explained by TRBJ2-7, so the J call may be wrong. In germline, CDR1 is MNHEY, CDR2 SMNVEV (reference sequence). The length of the CDR3 is 13 residues. CDR3 nucleotide sequence: TGTGCCAGCAGTTCGGACAGTCCCTACGAGCAGTACTTC. This translates into CASSSDSPYEQYF.

CDR3 protein: CASSVGQSYGYTF. The CDR3 DNA reads TGTGCCAGCAGCGTAGGACAGTCCTATGGCTACACCTTC. The V gene is TRBV9, the J gene TRBJ1-2, with D perhaps matching TRBD1 (5 bases). The germline V gene encodes CDR1 SGDLS and CDR2 YYNGEE. The V end was cut by 0 bases, the J end by 4 bases, with 7 bases between. The CDR3 covers 13 residues.

This chain joins TRBV6-1 and TRBJ1-6; D may be TRBD1 (5 bases). CDR1 is MNHNS, CDR2 SASEGT, per germline. The CDR3 spans 14 residues. V was cut by 5 bases and J by 5 bases, with 10 bases left in between. CDR3 in DNA: TGTGCCAGCAGTCAAGTCAGGGATAATTCACCCCTCCACTTT. Amino acids: CASSQVRDNSPLHF.

V gene TRBV4-2 combines with J gene TRBJ2-1, with 12 bases that match TRBD2. This CDR3 contains 17 residues. Losses at the gene ends were 0 bases for V and 1 base for J; bases not matched to a gene: 1. Germline V CDR1 and CDR2: LGHNA, YNFKEQ. CDR3 in DNA: TGTGCCAGCAGCCAAGATGGACTAGCGGGATCCTACAATGAGCAGTTCTTC. Its protein is CASSQDGLAGSYNEQFF.

V usage is TRBV30 and J usage is TRBJ2-3; possible D gene TRBD1, 6 bases. Germline loops: CDR1 GTSNPN, CDR2 SVGIG (reference sequence). CDR3 length equals 12 residues. Trimming stripped 5 bases from V and 7 bases from J, with 13 bases between. CDR3 protein: CAWSTGRNTQYF. Written as DNA, the CDR3 is TGTGCCTGGTCCACAGGGAGAAATACGCAGTATTTT.

The V gene is TRBV6-5, the J gene TRBJ2-5; TRBD2 agrees at 11 bases. The J call may be mistaken, given a closer DNA end match to TRBJ2-7. Germline CDR1 reads MNHEY; CDR2 reads SVGAGI. The CDR3 runs 15 residues. As DNA, the CDR3 is TGTGCCAGCAGAACACTAGCGGGAGAGTTTTACGAGCAGTACTTC. Protein: CASRTLAGEFYEQYF.

The chain joins TRBV6-1 to TRBJ1-4; maybe TRBD1 (5 bases). From germline, CDR1 is MNHNS and CDR2 SASEGT. The CDR3 length is 14 residues. The V gene lost 6 bases and the J gene lost 5 bases, with 13 bases spanning the gap. CDR3 DNA sequence: TGTGCCAGCAGCAGACAGAGATTAAATGAAAAACTGTTTTTT. Amino acid sequence: CASSRQRLNEKLFF.

The chain couples TRBV7-2 to TRBJ1-2, with D possibly being TRBD1 (6 bases). The CDR3 totals 14 residues. Per the germline V gene, CDR1 is SGHTA and CDR2 is FQGNSA. V was pared by 5 bases and J by 4 bases, with 14 bases between. CDR3 region: CASSPGQRTYGYTF. CDR3 DNA: TGTGCCAGCAGCCCCGGACAGAGGACCTATGGCTACACCTTC.

This chain joins TRBV29-1 and TRBJ2-3; a weak D match, TRBD1 (7 bases). V lost 3 bases to trimming and J lost 1 base, with 14 bases between them. Germline V CDR1 and CDR2: SQVTM, ANQGSEA. The CDR3 runs 15 residues. The chain's CDR3 is CSVERRGRGTDTQYF. CDR3 bases: TGCAGCGTTGAGCGGAGGGGGCGGGGCACAGATACGCAGTATTTT.

The chain uses TRBV6-5 and TRBJ2-5; tentatively, D is TRBD2 (6 bases). V lost 5 bases to trimming and J lost 12 bases, with 13 bases between them. Per the germline V gene, CDR1 is MNHEY and CDR2 is SVGAGI. There are 11 residues in the CDR3. CDR3 bases: TGTGCCAGCAGTCCGGGACGGGGGAAGTACTTC. Translated, it gives CASSPGRGKYF.